Below are 30 T cell receptor beta chains sequenced from a single sample in a study of cytomegalovirus exposure and HLA in healthy donors. The PCR used 60 Vbeta and 13 Jbeta primers. TCRdb's table, derived via immunoSEQ multiplex PCR, lists solely in-frame clones and lacks some. The data show over 150,000 clones, 75% to 85% seen once. Sequencing input: PBMCs. These receptors originate from a man aged 30 to 45 in good health and CMV-seronegative.

V and J are TRBV15 and TRBJ2-7; weak D call: TRBD2 (6 bases). CDR1 is LNHNV, CDR2 YYDKDF, per germline (reference sequence). The CDR3 extends over 18 amino acids. With 0 bases removed from V and 2 bases from J, the gap between germline ends came to 20 bases. As DNA, the CDR3 is TGTGCCACCAGCAGAGAAAGTAGTTTGGCTAGCGTTACCTACGAGCAGTACTTC. Translating gives CATSRESSLASVTYEQYF.

This clone appeared once. The V gene is TRBV7-3, the J gene TRBJ2-3, with TRBD1 matching over 7 bases. CDR3 length equals 15 residues. Germline values: CDR1 SGHTA, CDR2 FQGTGA. J gave up 2 bases and V 4 bases, and 6 bases lay outside the gene matches. CDR3 amino acids: CASSSSGTVTDTQYF. For the CDR3, the DNA is TGTGCCAGCAGCTCCTCCGGGACAGTCACAGATACGCAGTATTTT.

The chain combines TRBV13 with TRBJ2-3, with 7 bases matching TRBD1. V lost 4 bases, J lost 6 bases, and 13 bases stayed unmatched. CDR3 size: 16 residues. The V gene's germline CDR1 is PRHDT and CDR2 FYEKMQ (reference sequence). CDR3 sequence: CASSYQLTGLGDTQYF. The CDR3 region has the DNA TGTGCCAGCAGCTATCAGCTGACAGGGCTCGGGGATACGCAGTATTTT.

The chain carries TRBV27 and TRBJ2-7; 8 bases agree with TRBD2. This CDR3 contains 15 residues. From germline, CDR1 is MNHEY and CDR2 SMNVEV (reference sequence). The V and J ends lost 5 bases and 4 bases, in that order; junction bases with no gene match: 10. DNA of the CDR3: TGTGCCAGCAGTCCACTAGCGGAGAGGGGTTACGAGCAGTACTTC. The encoded protein is CASSPLAERGYEQYF.

The chain is built from TRBV5-4 and TRBJ1-5; maybe TRBD1 (6 bases). Deletions cut 4 bases from V and 4 bases from J, with 18 bases between. The V gene's germline CDR1 is SGHNT and CDR2 YYREEE (reference sequence). The CDR3 is 16 amino acids. CDR3 bases: TGTGCCAGCAGCGCTGGGGGCCCAGGGACGAATCAGCCCCAGCATTTT. It yields the protein CASSAGGPGTNQPQHF.

J is TRBJ1-5 and V is TRBV15, with D possibly TRBD1 on 5 matching bases. The ends were cut back, 0 bases at V and 4 bases at J, with 16 bases in the middle. Germline assignment: CDR1 LNHNV and CDR2 YYDKDF (reference sequence). The CDR3 contains 17 residues. DNA of the CDR3: TGTGCCACCAGCAGAGATACTGGAGCAGGGACTAATCAGCCCCAGCATTTT. This translates into CATSRDTGAGTNQPQHF.

This clone was observed a few times. The chain uses TRBV13 and TRBJ2-5; D is perhaps TRBD2 (6 bases). CDR1 is PRHDT and CDR2 is FYEKMQ in the germline V gene (reference sequence). Trimming pared 3 bases from V and 1 base from J, leaving 12 bases between. The CDR3 is 15 amino acids. The CDR3 bases are TGTGCCAGCAGCTTCGGGCAGGGAGGCCAAGAGACCCAGTACTTC. It translates to CASSFGQGGQETQYF.

V usage is TRBV30 and J usage is TRBJ1-1; 7 positions match TRBD1. The germline V gene has CDR1 GTSNPN and CDR2 SVGIG (reference sequence). This CDR3 spans 13 amino acids. Trimming cost V 3 bases and J 4 bases; bases outside gene matches: 5. The CDR3 DNA reads TGTGCCTGGAGGCATCCAGGGGGCACTGAAGCTTTCTTT. Its protein is CAWRHPGGTEAFF.

V gene TRBV7-9 combines with J gene TRBJ2-2; 8 nucleotides match TRBD2. Germline-derived CDR1 and CDR2 are SEHNR and FQNEAQ (reference sequence). The CDR3 is made up of 16 amino acids. The V segment lost 2 bases and the J segment 4 bases; nucleotides outside the gene matches: 6. CDR3 DNA sequence: TGTGCCAGCAGCTTATTGCTAGCGGGTAGCACCGGGGAGCTGTTTTTT. Translating gives CASSLLLAGSTGELFF.

CDR3 amino acids: CASSAGTGGGYGYTF. The CDR3 coding sequence is TGTGCCAGCAGCGCCGGGACAGGGGGCGGCTATGGCTACACCTTC. This sequence joins TRBV6-1 and TRBJ1-2; TRBD1 aligns across 12 bases. After removal of 6 bases from V and 4 bases from J, the junction contained 6 bases not matched to a gene. The CDR3 extends over 15 amino acids. Germline lookup yields CDR1 MNHNS and CDR2 SASEGT.

This chain joins TRBV20-1 and TRBJ1-1; D not certain. The length of the CDR3 is 10 residues. V lost 7 bases to trimming and J lost 7 bases, with 10 bases between them. Per the germline V gene, CDR1 is DFQATT and CDR2 is SNEGSKA (reference sequence). CDR3 in amino acids: CSGSQVEAFF. In DNA, the CDR3 is TGCAGTGGGTCCCAGGTTGAAGCTTTCTTT.

This chain links TRBV19 with TRBJ2-1, with 7 bases lining up with TRBD2. The V and J ends lost 5 bases and 6 bases, in that order; junction bases with no gene match: 4. This CDR3 spans 13 amino acids. CDR1 is LNHDA, CDR2 SQIVND, per germline (reference sequence). The CDR3 protein is CASSSGRVNEQFF. CDR3 nucleotides: TGTGCCAGTAGTTCAGGGAGGGTCAATGAGCAGTTCTTC.

The gene calls are TRBV7-7 and TRBJ2-1; D is perhaps TRBD1 (6 bases). Trimming shortened V by 5 bases and J by 3 bases, and 11 bases separated the two germline ends. Germline CDR1 is SSHAT and CDR2 is FNYEAQ (reference sequence). The CDR3 is made up of 14 amino acids. CDR3 sequence reads: CASSLGHDYNEQFF. In DNA, the CDR3 is TGTGCCAGCAGCCTGGGACACGACTACAATGAGCAGTTCTTC.

This chain uses TRBV5-1 with TRBJ2-5, with D possibly being TRBD1 (6 bases). V lost 2 bases and J lost 5, with 19 bases in between. The CDR3 sequence is 16 residues long. CDR1 is SGHRS, CDR2 YFSETQ, per germline. The CDR3 loop is CASSFGLQGNLETQYF. The CDR3 DNA follows: TGCGCCAGCAGCTTTGGTTTGCAGGGGAACTTGGAGACCCAGTACTTC.

V usage is TRBV5-1 and J usage is TRBJ1-3; D is unclear. CDR3 length: 12 residues. Germline lookup yields CDR1 SGHRS and CDR2 YFSETQ. The germline V and J ends were trimmed by 8 bases and 0 bases, with 6 bases remaining between them. Here the CDR3 reads CASTSSGNTIYF. DNA for the CDR3: TGCGCCAGTACGAGCTCTGGAAACACCATATATTTT.

V is TRBV30 and J is TRBJ2-7; a possible D gene is TRBD2 (5 bases). The V and J ends lost 3 bases and 7 bases respectively, with 16 bases between them. The germline V gene has CDR1 GTSNPN and CDR2 SVGIG (reference sequence). The CDR3 covers 13 residues. The CDR3 DNA is TGTGCCTGGAGGGCTAGCCGAAATTCGGAGCAGTACTTC. Encoded protein: CAWRASRNSEQYF.

V usage is TRBV28 and J usage is TRBJ1-2; 10 bases fit TRBD1. The CDR3 is 15 residues long. Germline V lookup: CDR1 MDHEN, CDR2 SYDVKM. V was pared by 5 bases and J by 4 bases, with 7 bases of the junction left unmatched. This CDR3 is CASSPPTGGGYGYTF. CDR3 in DNA: TGTGCCAGCAGTCCCCCGACAGGGGGCGGCTATGGCTACACCTTC.

The chain joins TRBV6-1 to TRBJ2-5; 7 nucleotides match TRBD1. The J call may be wrong; the DNA end is better matched by TRBJ2-7. The CDR3 is 14 amino acids. CDR1 is MNHNS, CDR2 SASEGT, per germline. The CDR3 sequence: CASSEAGTAYEQYF. The CDR3 nucleotides read TGTGCCAGCAGTGAAGCGGGGACAGCTTACGAGCAGTACTTC.

Comment on this clone: The same CDR3 also results from other DNA sequences found in this sample. The chain employs TRBV30 and TRBJ2-3; D possibly corresponds to TRBD2 (5 bases). Germline CDR1 is GTSNPN and CDR2 is SVGIG (reference sequence). V was shortened by 0 bases and J by 5 bases, with 6 bases between the two germline ends. The CDR3 contains 12 residues. The CDR3 here is CAWSVGGDTQYF. In nucleotides, the CDR3 is TGTGCCTGGAGTGTAGGAGGAGATACGCAGTATTTT.

J is TRBJ1-5 and V is TRBV30; a possible D gene is TRBD1 (5 bases). Germline CDR1 and CDR2: GTSNPN and SVGIG (reference sequence). V lost 0 bases and J 6 bases, leaving 12 bases between the germline ends. The length of the CDR3 is 14 residues. The DNA of the CDR3 is TGTGCCTGGAGTGTTGGGGGGGTGGGTCAGCCCCAGCATTTT. Its translation is CAWSVGGVGQPQHF.

The V call is TRBV28, the J call TRBJ2-3; tentative D call: TRBD2 (6 bases). V was shortened by 3 bases and J by 2 bases, with 12 bases between the two germline ends. The CDR3 sequence is 15 residues long. Per germline, CDR1 MDHEN and CDR2 SYDVKM. This chain's CDR3 is CASSLLGDFTDTQYF. The DNA for the CDR3 is TGTGCCAGCAGTTTGTTAGGGGACTTCACAGATACGCAGTATTTT.

This clone has only one observation. The chain employs TRBV28 and TRBJ1-2; D uncertain. Trimming stripped 5 bases from V and 7 bases from J, with 14 bases between. The CDR3 contains 13 residues. In germline, CDR1 is MDHEN, CDR2 SYDVKM. The CDR3 DNA follows: TGTGCCAGCAGTGATATCCCCCTGGCTGGCTACACCTTC. This translates into CASSDIPLAGYTF.

The chain uses TRBV6-5 and TRBJ1-2, with D unresolved. V lost 10 bases to trimming and J lost 2 bases, with 17 bases between them. This CDR3 comprises 14 residues. Per germline, CDR1 MNHEY and CDR2 SVGAGI. The CDR3 region has the DNA TGTGCCACCCTCTCCCCGCGGGGAAACTATGGCTACACCTTC. It translates to CATLSPRGNYGYTF.

V is TRBV5-1 and J is TRBJ2-1, with 7 bases that match TRBD1. CDR3 length: 13 residues. In germline, CDR1 is SGHRS, CDR2 YFSETQ. V gave up 9 bases and J gave up 2 bases; unmatched junction bases: 5. CDR3 coding DNA: TGCGCCACCGGACAGGACACCTACAATGAGCAGTTCTTC. It encodes CATGQDTYNEQFF.

V gene TRBV7-2 combines with J gene TRBJ2-7; D unclear. This CDR3 contains 13 residues. Germline V gives CDR1 SGHTA, CDR2 FQGNSA. V lost 7 bases and J 0 bases, leaving 10 bases between the germline ends. This chain's CDR3 is CASIDTYSYEQYF. Here the CDR3 DNA reads TGTGCCAGCATCGACACCTACTCCTACGAGCAGTACTTC.

A note on this clone: A far larger clone differs by one base, so this is likely a read error. V usage is TRBV10-3 and J usage is TRBJ1-1, with 9 bases lining up with TRBD1. The CDR3 length is 13 residues. J was trimmed by 3 bases and V by 8 bases; bases with no gene match: 4. CDR1 and CDR2 from the germline V gene are ENHRY and SYGVKD. DNA of the CDR3: TGTGCCATCGGACAGGGGAGGGACACTGAAGCTTTCTTT. This gives the protein CAIGQGRDTEAFF.

J is TRBJ1-1 and V is TRBV6-1, with D unresolved. The V and J ends lost 6 bases and 1 base respectively, with 9 bases between them. Germline CDR1 reads MNHNS; CDR2 reads SASEGT. The CDR3 is 13 amino acids. As DNA, the CDR3 is TGTGCCAGCAGCCTGAACAGGAACACTGAAGCTTTCTTT. Translated, it gives CASSLNRNTEAFF.

The rearrangement uses TRBV7-9 and TRBJ1-1; 7 bases match TRBD1. The germline CDR1 and CDR2 sequences are SEHNR and FQNEAQ (reference sequence). This CDR3 is built from 15 residues. V shed 5 bases, J shed 5 bases, and the junction held 11 bases outside the gene matches. The CDR3 loop reads CASSLRTGGGTEAFF. In DNA form, the CDR3 reads TGTGCCAGCAGCCTCCGGACAGGTGGGGGTACTGAAGCTTTCTTT.

In this sample, this clone turned up once. Mismatch with germline at one junction end may stem from a read error. This chain links TRBV14 with TRBJ2-7; 7 bases are shared with TRBD1. Germline V lookup: CDR1 SGHDN, CDR2 FVKESK. The CDR3 runs 13 residues. In DNA form, the CDR3 reads TGTGCCAGCAGCCCCCTCGAGGTGGGACAGACCCACTTC. It specifies CASSPLEVGQTHF.

The J gene is TRBJ1-2, the V gene TRBV5-1; 7 bases agree with TRBD1. The V and J ends lost 2 bases and 4 bases, in that order; junction bases with no gene match: 17. CDR3 size: 18 residues. Germline values: CDR1 SGHRS, CDR2 YFSETQ. DNA of the CDR3: TGCGCCAGCAGCTTCGTTGCCCCCAGGGACAGAGCAACCTATGGCTACACCTTC. This sequence encodes CASSFVAPRDRATYGYTF.